These 3 T cell receptor beta chains were all obtained from the same sample, sequenced in a study of cytomegalovirus exposure and HLA in healthy donors. Primers included in the PCR were 60 Vbeta and 13 Jbeta primers. Data came from immunoSEQ multiplex PCR; TCRdb stores just in-frame clones and leaves some out. The top ten clones hold 1.5% to 1.9% of a sample with approximately 130,000 clones, around four fifths of them seen once. The source material was PBMCs. All receptors come from a man aged 35-49 years in good health and CMV-seronegative.

Written as DNA, the CDR3 is TGTGCCAGCAACCTCTGGACTAGCGGAACCTACGAGCAGTACTTC. Protein: CASNLWTSGTYEQYF. The genes are TRBV6-1 and TRBJ2-7; 10 nucleotides align to TRBD2. The CDR3 has 15 residues. The V gene's germline CDR1 is MNHNS and CDR2 SASEGT. J gave up 2 bases and V 7 bases, and 8 bases lay outside the gene matches.

This chain joins TRBV5-6 and TRBJ2-7, with D tentatively TRBD1 (6 bases). The ends were cut back, 0 bases at V and 6 bases at J, with 10 bases in the middle. Germline CDR1 SGHDT, CDR2 YYEEEE. This CDR3 is 13 amino acids long. The CDR3 reads CASSLGTVFEQYF. The CDR3 coding sequence is TGTGCCAGCAGCTTGGGGACAGTGTTCGAGCAGTACTTC.

The chain joins TRBV9 to TRBJ1-1, with D perhaps matching TRBD1 (5 bases). The germline V and J ends were trimmed by 0 bases and 5 bases, with 11 bases remaining between them. The CDR3 sequence is 14 residues long. Germline lookup yields CDR1 SGDLS and CDR2 YYNGEE. CDR3: CASSVVRGTTEAFF. The CDR3 DNA is TGTGCCAGCAGCGTAGTTAGGGGCACGACTGAAGCTTTCTTT.